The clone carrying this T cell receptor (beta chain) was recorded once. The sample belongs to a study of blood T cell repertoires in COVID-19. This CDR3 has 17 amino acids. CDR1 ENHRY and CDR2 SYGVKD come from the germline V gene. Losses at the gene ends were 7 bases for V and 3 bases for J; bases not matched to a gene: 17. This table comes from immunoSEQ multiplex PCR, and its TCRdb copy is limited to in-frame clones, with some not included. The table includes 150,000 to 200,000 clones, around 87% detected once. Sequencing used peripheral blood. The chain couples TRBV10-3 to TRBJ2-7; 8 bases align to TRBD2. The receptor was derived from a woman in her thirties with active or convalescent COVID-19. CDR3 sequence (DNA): TGTGCCATCACCTCCACGGCGTCAAGCGGGAGCCTCTACGAGCAGTACTTC. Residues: CAITSTASSGSLYEQYF.